The 29 T cell receptor beta chains below come from one sample, sequenced in a study of naive and memory T cell subsets. Reverse transcription of blood and skin TCR RNA was primed at alpha and beta constant regions. TCRdb reprocessed the 5' RACE reads via MiXCR and lists one record per CDR3 protein. This table holds about 22,000 distinct CDR3 sequences, 4.2% found once. RNA was extracted from around 2.7 ml of whole blood of healthy adults. The receptors were sampled from a male donor in good health.

This clonotype has ten or more counts. This rearrangement joins TRBV11-2 to TRBJ2-7; D may match TRBD1 or TRBD2 (5 bases each). Between the trimmed V and J ends, which lost 5 bases and 0 bases, there was a span of 17 bases. The CDR3 is made up of 16 amino acids. The germline gives CDR1 SGHAT, CDR2 FQNNGV. The CDR3 DNA reads as TGTGCCAGCAGCACCTGGGGCGCGAGGGGCTCCTACGAGCAGTACTTC. Translation gives CASSTWGARGSYEQYF.

By share of the sample, this clonotype is medium-sized (0.01 to 0.1%). V and J are TRBV9 and TRBJ2-5, with D possibly matching TRBD2 (5 bases). V was pared by 0 bases and J by 3 bases, with 9 bases between. The germline CDR1 and CDR2 sequences are SGDLS and YYNGEE. The CDR3 runs 14 residues. This CDR3 reads CASSVEAEEETQYF. In DNA form, the CDR3 reads TGTGCCAGCAGCGTAGAGGCGGAGGAAGAGACCCAGTACTTC.

This clonotype came up many times. V usage is TRBV5-1 and J usage is TRBJ2-7; TRBD1 aligns across 8 bases. J lost 6 bases, V lost 4 bases, and 6 bases had no gene match. This CDR3 contains 13 residues. CDR1 and CDR2 (germline): SGHRS, YFSETQ. Here the CDR3 DNA reads TGCGCCAGCAGCCGTGACAGGGGCAGCGAGCAGTACTTC. Translated, it gives CASSRDRGSEQYF. The full variable domain, its missing parts supplied by reference TRBV5-1 and TRBJ2-7, is KAGVTQTPRYLIKTRGQQVTLSCSPISGHRSVSWYQQTPGQGLQFLFEYFSETQRNKGNFPGRFSGRQFSNSRSEMNVSTLELGDSALYLCASSRDRGSEQYFGPGTRLTVT.

This rearrangement joins TRBV20-1 to TRBJ1-4; possible D gene TRBD1, 6 bases. Germline V gene lookup returns CDR1 DFQATT and CDR2 SNEGSKA (reference sequence). Deletions cut 8 bases from V and 8 bases from J, with 18 bases between. CDR3 length: 13 residues. The CDR3 nucleotides read TGCAGTTACTTTTCGGGACACCAAGAAAAACTGTTTTTT. Its protein is CSYFSGHQEKLFF.

This clonotype was detected many times. The V call is TRBV20-1, the J call TRBJ2-2; D ambiguous. CDR1 and CDR2 (germline): DFQATT, SNEGSKA (reference sequence). The V end lost 3 bases, the J end lost 0 bases, and 8 bases lay between the germline ends. There are 14 residues in the CDR3. The CDR3 spells CSASDGPNTGELFF. The CDR3 region has the DNA TGCAGTGCTAGTGACGGCCCGAACACCGGGGAGCTGTTTTTT.

This clonotype was seen a few times. The chain couples TRBV13 to TRBJ2-7; 7 nucleotides line up with TRBD2. In germline, CDR1 is PRHDT, CDR2 FYEKMQ (reference sequence). The CDR3 has 19 amino acids. The V gene end was trimmed by 3 bases and the J gene end by 1 base; junction bases not matched to a gene: 18. The CDR3 region has the DNA TGTGCCAGCAGCTTTCGGTCGGGACTATCTAGTGTAGGATCCTACGAGCAGTACTTC. This gives the protein CASSFRSGLSSVGSYEQYF.

This clonotype came up many times. The chain uses TRBV5-1 and TRBJ2-4; no definite D call. The CDR3 is made up of 14 amino acids. Per the germline V gene, CDR1 is SGHRS and CDR2 is YFSETQ. V dropped 5 bases and J dropped 0 bases, with 9 bases sitting between them. The CDR3 sequence is CASSPLVAKNIQYF. The CDR3 DNA is TGCGCCAGCAGTCCCCTGGTAGCCAAAAACATTCAGTACTTC.

This clonotype was detected many times. The gene calls are TRBV7-9 and TRBJ2-7; D may be TRBD2 (5 bases). Germline CDR1 and CDR2: SEHNR and FQNEAQ (reference sequence). The CDR3 loop spans 13 amino acids. Trimming removed 5 bases at V and 7 bases at J, with 15 bases between. The CDR3 region has the DNA TGTGCCAGCAGCCAGAGGTACGGGGAGGAGCAGTACTTC. Translating it yields CASSQRYGEEQYF.

This clonotype came up a few times. The junction and the germline gene differ at one end; a read error may be behind it. The genes are TRBV20-1 and TRBJ1-2; 10 nucleotides agree with TRBD1. CDR1 and CDR2 from the germline V gene are DFQATT and SNEGSKA (reference sequence). The length of the CDR3 is 14 residues. CDR3 sequence: CSAAGDRGNYGDTF. The CDR3 DNA reads TGCAGTGCAGCTGGGGACAGGGGTAACTATGGCGACACCTTC.

This clonotype showed up many times. The V and J genes are TRBV28 and TRBJ1-2; the D gene is possibly TRBD1 (6 bases). The CDR3 runs to 13 residues. Germline CDR1 MDHEN, CDR2 SYDVKM. The ends were cut back, 6 bases at V and 8 bases at J, with 16 bases in the middle. As DNA, the CDR3 is TGTGCCAGCAGCTCCAACGGGGGGCGGGGCTACACCTTC. Protein: CASSSNGGRGYTF.

This clonotype was found many times. The chain uses TRBV28 and TRBJ2-7; 10 nucleotides line up with TRBD1. Per the germline V gene, CDR1 is MDHEN and CDR2 is SYDVKM. The junction had 6 bases not matched to a gene; V was cut back by 4 bases and J by 3 bases. CDR3 length: 15 amino acids. The CDR3 DNA sequence: TGTGCCAGCAGTTATCGGGACAGGGGCGTCTACGAGCAGTACTTC. Translated: CASSYRDRGVYEQYF.

By share, this clonotype counts as medium-sized. This chain links TRBV7-2 with TRBJ2-7; D is uncertain. This CDR3 region has 11 residues. V was shortened by 5 bases and J by 6 bases, with 8 bases between the two germline ends. In germline, CDR1 is SGHTA, CDR2 FQGNSA. In DNA, the CDR3 is TGTGCCAGCAGCGTCTCTTCCGAGCAGTACTTC. Amino acids: CASSVSSEQYF.

This clonotype was seen many times. This CDR3 reads CSARAYRGSNEQYF. The CDR3 DNA reads TGCAGTGCTAGGGCCTATCGCGGGAGCAACGAGCAGTACTTC. This chain joins TRBV20-1 and TRBJ2-7, with 7 bases that match TRBD2. V shed 3 bases, J shed 5 bases, and the junction held 10 bases outside the gene matches. The CDR3 runs 14 residues. The germline gives CDR1 DFQATT, CDR2 SNEGSKA (reference sequence).

This clonotype occurred many times. The V call is TRBV7-8, the J call TRBJ2-3; 8 bases are shared with TRBD1. Germline lookup yields CDR1 SGHVS and CDR2 FQNEAQ. J lost 6 bases, V lost 1 base, and 3 bases had no gene match. This CDR3 has 14 amino acids. DNA of the CDR3: TGTGCCAGCAGCTTAGGGACAGGGCGGGATACGCAGTATTTT. Encoded protein: CASSLGTGRDTQYF. Together with reference TRBV7-8 and TRBJ2-3, the CDR3 gives the full variable domain: GAGVSQSPRYKVAKRGQDVALRCDPISGHVSLFWYQQALGQGPEFLTYFQNEAQLDKSGLPSDRFFAERPEGSVSTLKIQRTQQEDSAVYLCASSLGTGRDTQYFGPGTRLTVL.

In this sample, this clonotype turned up many times. V usage is TRBV20-1 and J usage is TRBJ2-5; TRBD1 aligns across 9 bases. Germline assignment: CDR1 DFQATT and CDR2 SNEGSKA (reference sequence). Germline trimming cut 6 bases from V and 2 bases from J; bases unmatched to any gene: 10. CDR3 length equals 15 residues. The CDR3 coding sequence is TGCAGTGCGCGCCCTGGGACAGGGTTGCAAGAGACCCAGTACTTC. This gives the protein CSARPGTGLQETQYF.

This clonotype was detected ten times or more. The CDR3 reads CSVNVGTVYGYTF. DNA for the CDR3: TGCAGCGTGAACGTGGGGACAGTGTATGGCTACACCTTC. The chain uses TRBV29-1 and TRBJ1-2, with 7 bases that match TRBD1. V gave up 6 bases and J gave up 5 bases; unmatched junction bases: 9. The CDR3 length is 13 residues. Germline assignment: CDR1 SQVTM and CDR2 ANQGSEA.

This clonotype was observed at least ten times. V usage is TRBV20-1 and J usage is TRBJ1-2, with D possibly matching TRBD1 (5 bases). Germline V gene lookup returns CDR1 DFQATT and CDR2 SNEGSKA (reference sequence). The CDR3 loop spans 12 amino acids. The germline V and J ends were trimmed by 2 bases and 4 bases, with 8 bases remaining between them. This CDR3 is CSARQGTYGYTF. CDR3 DNA sequence: TGCAGTGCTAGACAGGGTACCTATGGCTACACCTTC.

The sample holds many counts of this clonotype. The rearrangement uses TRBV6-2 or TRBV6-3 and TRBJ2-1, with D perhaps being TRBD1 or TRBD2 (5 bases each). The V end was cut by 3 bases, the J end by 7 bases, with 19 bases between. CDR3 length: 16 amino acids. Germline loops: CDR1 MNHEY, CDR2 SVGEGT. CDR3 protein: CASSYLGTPTDNEQFF. The CDR3 DNA reads as TGTGCCAGCAGTTATCTAGGGACCCCAACTGATAATGAGCAGTTCTTC.

This clonotype was counted ten times or more. The chain employs TRBV29-1 and TRBJ2-7; TRBD2 matches 7 bases. Germline CDR1 SQVTM, CDR2 ANQGSEA. There are 12 residues in the CDR3. V trimming: 4 bases; J trimming: 3 bases; junction bases outside the gene matches: 3. CDR3 region: CSVGEGRYEQYF. CDR3 coding DNA: TGCAGCGTTGGGGAGGGTCGCTACGAGCAGTACTTC.

In its sample, this clonotype was seen many times. This chain links TRBV6-5 with TRBJ2-7, with TRBD2 matching over 9 bases. This CDR3 region has 14 residues. With V trimmed by 0 bases and J by 4 bases, 1 base remained unmatched. Germline assignment: CDR1 MNHEY and CDR2 SVGAGI. The CDR3 DNA sequence: TGTGCCAGCAGTTACTCGGCGGGAGGGTACGAGCAGTACTTC. Amino acid sequence: CASSYSAGGYEQYF.

This clonotype appeared many times. The chain combines TRBV11-1 with TRBJ1-1, with a possible D match to TRBD1 (6 bases). The CDR3 consists of 20 residues. V was clipped by 7 bases and J by 4 bases, with 34 bases between them. The germline CDR1 and CDR2 sequences are SGHAT and FQDESV (reference sequence). Here the CDR3 reads CASISSARDRLSVSSTEAFF. CDR3 in DNA: TGTGCCAGCATCTCATCGGCCCGTGACAGGCTCTCAGTATCCTCCACTGAAGCTTTCTTT.

This clonotype was counted only a few times. It may be a read error: a sequence one base away is much more abundant. This chain connects TRBV4-3 to TRBJ1-2; no firm D call. The germline CDR1 and CDR2 sequences are LGHNA and YSLEER. CDR3 length: 15 residues. V dropped 0 bases and J dropped 4 bases, with 12 bases sitting between them. The CDR3 coding sequence is TGCGCCAGCAGCCAAGATTTGGCAGCGAGCTATGGCTACACCTTC. Its protein product is CASSQDLAASYGYTF.

At least ten counts were recorded for this clonotype. The chain has TRBV14 and TRBJ2-3, with D unclear. Trimming left V 1 base short and J 0 bases short, with 5 bases between. Per germline, CDR1 SGHDN and CDR2 FVKESK. CDR3 length: 14 amino acids. CDR3 residues: CASSQAQSTDTQYF. DNA for the CDR3: TGTGCCAGCAGCCAAGCACAGAGCACAGATACGCAGTATTTT.

This clonotype came up a few times. V and J are TRBV13 and TRBJ2-4, with 7 nucleotides matching TRBD1. This CDR3 comprises 19 residues. CDR1 and CDR2 (germline): PRHDT, FYEKMQ (reference sequence). V lost 0 bases, J lost 2 bases, and 13 bases stayed unmatched. DNA of the CDR3: TGTGCCAGCAGCTTAGGCCGACTACAGAGGGGACAGACCAAAAACATTCAGTACTTC. Residues: CASSLGRLQRGQTKNIQYF.

This clonotype was recorded many times. As DNA, the CDR3 is TGCGCCAGCAGCTTCAAGGGGGCAACTAATGAAAAACTGTTTTTT. This encodes CASSFKGATNEKLFF. The rearrangement uses TRBV5-1 and TRBJ1-4; maybe TRBD1 (6 bases). This CDR3 comprises 15 residues. The germline V gene has CDR1 SGHRS and CDR2 YFSETQ. The V end lost 2 bases, the J end lost 0 bases, and 8 bases lay between the germline ends.

This clonotype was recorded at least ten times. The chain uses TRBV11-2 and TRBJ2-2; no reliable D call. V lost 8 bases and J 7 bases, leaving 17 bases between the germline ends. Per germline, CDR1 SGHAT and CDR2 FQNNGV. The CDR3 runs to 14 residues. CDR3 sequence: CASSVRSWFGELFF. The CDR3 DNA reads TGTGCCAGCTCCGTTCGAAGTTGGTTCGGGGAGCTGTTTTTT. The variable domain in full, with the rest retrieved from reference TRBV11-2 and TRBJ2-2, is EAGVAQSPRYKIIEKRQSVAFWCNPISGHATLYWYQQILGQGPKLLIQFQNNGVVDDSQLPKDRFSAERLKGVDSTLKIQPAKLEDSAVYLCASSVRSWFGELFFGEGSRLTVL.

There are many counts of this clonotype. This chain uses TRBV29-1 with TRBJ2-6; D unclear. Looked up from germline, CDR1 is SQVTM and CDR2 is ANQGSEA. V shed 2 bases and J shed 0 bases, with 5 bases lying between them. The CDR3 is made up of 14 amino acids. This CDR3 reads CSVETTSGANVLTF. DNA of the CDR3: TGCAGCGTTGAAACAACCTCTGGGGCCAACGTCCTGACTTTC.

In its sample, this clonotype was seen many times. This rearrangement joins TRBV19 to TRBJ2-3; 7 bases agree with TRBD1. The CDR3 consists of 15 residues. V shed 4 bases, J shed 4 bases, and the junction held 8 bases outside the gene matches. Germline V gives CDR1 LNHDA, CDR2 SQIVND (reference sequence). CDR3 region: CASSKGQTRPDTQYF. DNA for the CDR3: TGTGCCAGTAGTAAGGGACAGACAAGACCAGATACGCAGTATTTT.

This clonotype has at least ten counts. The rearrangement uses TRBV1 and TRBJ2-5. TRBV1 is termed a pseudogene. The CDR3 loop spans 13 amino acids. CDR3 in amino acids: CTSSQDHQETQYF. The CDR3 bases are TGCACCAGCAGCCAAGATCACCAAGAGACCCAGTACTTC.